These T cell receptor beta chains were read from a single sample in a study of regulatory T cells in long-lasting Graves disease. Each CDR3 protein is one row after TCRdb ran MiXCR on the multiplex PCR reads. The table lists roughly 490,000 distinct CDR3 sequences, approximately 23% of them singletons, with around 13% in the top ten. The sequencing here drew on peripheral blood mononuclear cells (PBMCs), taken when the disease was refractory, from a patient treated with antithyroid drugs. All receptors derive from a female donor with Graves disease. Both conserved end residues are part of each CDR3. The D gene is left open where the match is weak. For some rows the clone size is stated as once, few or many, or as a class when expanded; others skip it.

TRBD2	many	TRBV6-1	TRBJ2-7	CASSEWGTSLEQYF	TGTGCCAGCAGTGAATGGGGGACTAGCCTCGAGCAGTACTTC
.	many	TRBV28	TRBJ1-5	CASSLAVGASNQPQHF	TGTGCCAGCAGTTTAGCGGTGGGTGCCAGCAATCAGCCCCAGCATTTT
.	many	TRBV12-3/TRBV12-4	TRBJ1-6	CASTQANSPLHF	TGTGCCAGCACACAGGCGAATTCACCCCTCCACTTT
TRBD2	many	TRBV29-1	TRBJ2-7	CSASPASGAGYEQYF	TGCAGCGCCAGCCCGGCTAGCGGGGCAGGCTACGAGCAGTACTTC
TRBD1	many	TRBV24-1	TRBJ1-2	CATSEPGTGAEGYTF	TGTGCCACCAGTGAGCCCGGGACAGGGGCTGAAGGCTACACCTTC
.	many	TRBV7-9	TRBJ1-4	CASSPRTEVNEKLFF	TGTGCCAGCAGCCCTAGGACAGAGGTGAATGAAAAACTGTTTTTT
.	few	TRBV18	TRBJ2-2	CASSPRTDTGELFF	TGTGCCAGCTCACCCCGAACAGACACCGGGGAGCTGTTTTTT
.	few	TRBV6-1	TRBJ1-4	CASSRADATNEKLFF	TGTGCCAGCAGTCGCGCCGACGCAACTAATGAAAAACTGTTTTTT
.	many	TRBV2	TRBJ2-5	CASSPGVRETQYF	TGTGCCAGCAGTCCGGGAGTACGAGAGACCCAGTACTTC
.	.	TRBV20-1	TRBJ2-7	CSAYNSYSSYEQYF	TGCAGTGCTTACAACAGTTATAGCTCCTACGAGCAGTACTTC
TRBD2	.	TRBV13	TRBJ2-4	CASSLDSLFGSGGSKNIQYF	TGTGCCAGCAGCTTAGATTCCCTCTTTGGTAGCGGGGGGTCCAAAAACATTCAGTACTTC
.	few	TRBV6-2/TRBV6-3	TRBJ1-1	CASSYSTVRVDTEAFF	TGTGCCAGCAGTTACTCGACGGTGAGGGTTGACACTGAAGCTTTCTTT
.	few	TRBV6-1	TRBJ1-5	CASIPQDSNQPQHF	TGTGCCAGCATCCCTCAGGACAGCAATCAGCCCCAGCATTTT
.	.	TRBV7-8	TRBJ1-5	CASSPRDTSRPQHF	TGTGCCAGCAGCCCTCGGGACACAAGCAGGCCCCAGCATTTT
.	many	TRBV28	TRBJ2-7	CASSLLSYEQYF	TGTGCCAGCAGCCTCCTCTCCTACGAGCAGTACTTC
TRBD2	.	TRBV6-2/TRBV6-3	TRBJ2-1	CATQAGTYNEQFF	TGTGCCACTCAAGCGGGGACTTACAATGAGCAGTTCTTC
.	many	TRBV6-1	TRBJ2-7	CASRAGTGISYEQYF	TGTGCCAGCAGAGCGGGGACAGGTATCTCCTACGAGCAGTACTTC
.	many	TRBV29-1	TRBJ1-1	CSVGRPNTEAFF	TGCAGCGTCGGACGGCCGAACACTGAAGCTTTCTTT
.	many	TRBV29-1	TRBJ1-2	CSVEGEGVDGYTF	TGCAGCGTTGAAGGGGAAGGTGTAGATGGCTACACCTTC
TRBD1	many	TRBV28	TRBJ1-5	CASRPRTGSYSNQPQHF	TGTGCCAGCAGACCTCGGACAGGATCTTATAGCAATCAGCCCCAGCATTTT
TRBD1	many	TRBV5-1	TRBJ1-1	CASSLQGDLDTEAFF	TGCGCCAGCAGCCTTCAGGGGGACCTGGACACTGAAGCTTTCTTT
.	many	TRBV10-2	TRBJ1-5	CASSVQGSQEPQHF	TGCGCCAGCAGTGTTCAGGGGTCTCAGGAGCCCCAGCATTTT
.	many	TRBV2	TRBJ1-1	CANTGHPRGEAFF	TGTGCCAACACGGGACACCCTCGGGGTGAAGCTTTCTTT
TRBD2	.	TRBV7-2	TRBJ2-3	CASLLAGISTDTQYF	TGTGCCAGCTTACTAGCGGGGATTAGCACAGATACGCAGTATTTT
.	many	TRBV28	TRBJ1-4	CASSLPLSEEKLFF	TGTGCCAGCAGCCTTCCTCTCAGTGAGGAAAAACTGTTTTTT
TRBD1	many	TRBV27	TRBJ1-2	CASSPGQGRGGGYGYTF	TGTGCCAGCAGTCCGGGACAGGGACGAGGAGGGGGCTATGGCTACACCTTC
.	many	TRBV28	TRBJ1-2	CASSLPSGRTVTGYTF	TGTGCCAGCAGTCTACCCTCGGGCAGGACAGTTACGGGCTACACCTTC
TRBD1	few	TRBV29-1	TRBJ2-7	CSVVGYRGNGTYEQYF	TGCAGCGTTGTCGGCTACAGGGGGAATGGGACCTACGAGCAGTACTTC
TRBD1	many	TRBV2	TRBJ1-1	CASRTGQGIGNTEAFF	TGTGCCAGCAGAACGGGACAGGGAATTGGGAACACTGAAGCTTTCTTT
.	few	TRBV12-3/TRBV12-4	TRBJ1-1	CASLSRGNTEAFF	TGTGCCAGCCTTTCAAGGGGGAACACTGAAGCTTTCTTT
.	few	TRBV6-1	TRBJ2-5	CAIRSGETQYF	TGTGCCATAAGATCGGGGGAGACCCAGTACTTC
TRBD2	.	TRBV20-1	TRBJ2-7	CSARRPGLGSREQYF	TGCAGTGCTAGGAGGCCGGGACTAGGTTCTCGCGAGCAGTACTTC
TRBD2	many	TRBV12-3/TRBV12-4	TRBJ2-2	CASSLTPLLAGANTGELFF	TGTGCCAGCAGTTTAACCCCCCTACTAGCGGGGGCGAACACCGGGGAGCTGTTTTTT
TRBD1	.	TRBV28	TRBJ1-5	CATGQGSVQPQHF	TGTGCCACCGGACAGGGGTCGGTTCAGCCCCAGCATTTT
TRBD1	many	TRBV28	TRBJ1-2	CASRGQGGDYDYTF	TGTGCCAGCAGAGGACAGGGGGGCGACTATGACTACACCTTC
.	few	TRBV7-7	TRBJ2-5	CASSSNDPERSETQYF	TGTGCTAGCAGCTCCAACGACCCAGAGAGGAGTGAGACCCAGTACTTC
TRBD2	.	TRBV6-1	TRBJ2-1	CASSALTSPPNEQFF	TGTGCCAGCAGTGCCCTGACTAGCCCCCCCAATGAGCAGTTCTTC
.	.	TRBV7-2	TRBJ2-7	CASGAGSILDEQYF	TGTGCCAGCGGTGCGGGATCCATCCTAGACGAGCAGTACTTC
TRBD2	few	TRBV3-1	TRBJ2-7	CASSQGNSGSYEQYF	TGTGCCAGCAGCCAAGGGAATAGCGGGAGCTACGAGCAGTACTTC
.	.	TRBV7-6	TRBJ2-5	CTSSLMIQETQYF	TGTACCAGCAGCTTAATGATACAAGAGACCCAGTACTTC
TRBD2	many	TRBV15	TRBJ2-5	CATSRDTGTSAQETQYF	TGTGCCACCAGCAGGGATACCGGGACTAGCGCCCAAGAGACCCAGTACTTC
TRBD1	many	TRBV28	TRBJ2-5	CASRSGQGMGRTQYF	TGTGCCAGCAGATCGGGACAGGGGATGGGGCGGACCCAGTACTTC
TRBD1	few	TRBV7-8	TRBJ1-1	CASSDGQDLLSEAFF	TGTGCCAGCAGCGACGGACAGGATCTGTTGTCTGAAGCTTTCTTT
TRBD1	many	TRBV28	TRBJ2-7	CASSSTPGQGAREQYF	TGTGCCAGCAGTTCTACCCCCGGACAGGGGGCGCGTGAGCAGTACTTC
TRBD1	.	TRBV6-2/TRBV6-3	TRBJ2-2	CASETGGRTGELFF	TGTGCCAGCGAGACAGGGGGTCGGACCGGGGAGCTGTTTTTT
TRBD2	few	TRBV10-2	TRBJ2-2	CASRTSGYNTGELFF	TGCGCCAGCAGGACTAGCGGATACAACACCGGGGAGCTGTTTTTT
TRBD1	.	TRBV6-2/TRBV6-3	TRBJ1-2	CASSNPGTGDYGYTF	TGTGCCAGCAGTAACCCCGGGACAGGGGACTATGGCTACACCTTC
TRBD2	.	TRBV6-1	TRBJ2-2	CASSLGLAFTGELFF	TGTGCCAGCAGTCTTGGACTAGCCTTCACCGGGGAGCTGTTTTTT
TRBD1	.	TRBV11-2	TRBJ2-2	CASSLSTGQDTGELFF	TGTGCCAGCAGCTTATCCACGGGACAGGACACCGGGGAGCTGTTTTTT
.	few	TRBV6-1	TRBJ1-5	CASTEGSPPQHF	TGTGCCAGCACCGAGGGAAGCCCGCCCCAGCATTTT
.	many	TRBV10-3	TRBJ2-7	CAIKAEGDEQYF	TGTGCCATCAAGGCGGAGGGGGACGAGCAGTACTTC
TRBD2	many	TRBV20-1	TRBJ2-5	CSGGGETQYF	TGCAGTGGGGGAGGGGAGACCCAGTACTTC
.	few	TRBV15	TRBJ1-1	CATSGRANTEAFF	TGTGCCACCAGCGGCAGGGCCAACACTGAAGCTTTCTTT
.	few	TRBV20-1	TRBJ1-2	CSVMPGLRMDGYTF	TGCAGTGTGATGCCGGGACTCCGTATGGATGGCTACACCTTC
TRBD2	.	TRBV24-1	TRBJ2-1	CATSRAGTYNEQFF	TGTGCCACCTCGCGAGCGGGAACCTACAATGAGCAGTTCTTC
.	few	TRBV7-2	TRBJ1-4	CASSFEGPGANEKLFF	TGTGCCAGCAGCTTTGAGGGCCCGGGGGCTAATGAAAAACTGTTTTTT
TRBD1	many	TRBV28	TRBJ2-5	CASRPGQASQETQYF	TGTGCCAGCAGACCCGGACAGGCCAGCCAAGAGACCCAGTACTTC
TRBD2	many	TRBV27	TRBJ2-2	CASRLGTSENGELFF	TGTGCCAGCAGACTCGGGACTAGCGAAAACGGGGAGCTGTTTTTT
.	few	TRBV20-1	TRBJ1-6	CSANYNSPLHF	TGCAGTGCTAACTATAATTCACCCCTCCACTTT
.	few	TRBV28	TRBJ2-3	CASSGGQTYTDTQYF	TGTGCCAGCAGTGGAGGACAGACATACACAGATACGCAGTATTTT